The clone carrying this T cell receptor (beta chain) was seen only a few times. Its antigen is undetermined. Germline V gives CDR1 LNHDA, CDR2 SQIVND (reference sequence). The V and J ends lost 5 bases and 7 bases, in that order; junction bases with no gene match: 5. The CDR3 runs to 14 residues. The data belong to a study of T cell responses to AZD1222 COVID-19 vaccine. The study, taken as a whole, reports: Regions 160-218 and 743-854 held dominance among vaccine-associated CD4 TCRs, which spanned spike. The study sampled repertoires only after the peak T cell response.

Sequenced by immunoSEQ multiplex PCR; TCRdb stores in-frame clones only, minus some. Found here are about 140,000 clones, 80% to 95% of them singletons; the top ten hold about 3.7%. V and J are TRBV19 and TRBJ2-1; 10 nucleotides agree with TRBD1. This receptor was obtained from an adult in good health. Sample: peripheral blood, taken on day 0 of AZD1222 vaccination. The CDR3 loop is CASSLRTGGNEQFF. The CDR3 DNA is TGTGCCAGTAGTCTCCGGACAGGGGGGAATGAGCAGTTCTTC.